One sample yielded the 22 T cell receptor beta chains listed below, sequenced in a study of shared clonotypes between healthy human individuals. Some clones are missing from TCRdb's copy, which holds only in-frame ones; the method was immunoSEQ multiplex PCR. This repertoire shows roughly 2,500,000 clones, 93% found once; its top ten account for 0.36%. The sample taken for sequencing was naive CD4+ T cells from PBMCs. Subset specified: CD45RA+ positively selected. These receptors were obtained from a man aged 18 to 35 in good health. Some clones in this sample may be carry-over from other donors' samples.

J is TRBJ2-7 and V is TRBV6-1; D is undetermined. The CDR3 runs 13 residues. Trimming pared 7 bases from V and 0 bases from J, leaving 10 bases between. Germline V gives CDR1 MNHNS, CDR2 SASEGT. CDR3 bases: TGTGCCAGCACGATCGGGTTCTCCTACGAGCAGTACTTC. It translates to CASTIGFSYEQYF.

This rearrangement joins TRBV25-1 to TRBJ2-3; TRBD2 matches at 9 bases. V lost 8 bases to trimming and J lost 2 bases; unmatched junction nucleotides: 14. The CDR3 is 17 residues long. Germline lookup yields CDR1 MGHDK and CDR2 SYGVNS. The CDR3 spells CASSRIRAGGTTDTQYF. DNA of the CDR3: TGTGCCAGCTCCCGAATTAGAGCGGGAGGTACCACAGATACGCAGTATTTT.

The chain combines TRBV7-2 with TRBJ1-5; D is uncertain. The CDR3 runs 18 residues. V gave up 2 bases and J gave up 9 bases, with 26 bases separating them. Germline assignment: CDR1 SGHTA and CDR2 FQGNSA. CDR3 protein: CASSLFSRWPAVTGPQHF. Here the CDR3 DNA reads TGTGCCAGCAGCTTATTTTCTAGGTGGCCAGCCGTTACCGGGCCCCAGCATTTT.

This clone appeared once. V is TRBV10-3 and J is TRBJ2-7; D ambiguous. The V and J ends lost 0 bases and 5 bases respectively, with 11 bases between them. CDR3 length: 14 residues. Germline V gene sequence: CDR1 ENHRY, CDR2 SYGVKD. CDR3 loop: CAISESAPPNEQYF. The CDR3 DNA follows: TGTGCCATCAGTGAGTCCGCCCCTCCCAACGAGCAGTACTTC.

The CDR3 reads CASSLRTEEKLFF. Written as DNA, the CDR3 is TGTGCCAGCAGTCTGAGGACGGAAGAAAAACTGTTTTTT. The chain combines TRBV28 with TRBJ1-4, with D unresolved. The V end was cut by 5 bases, the J end by 8 bases, with 12 bases between. The CDR3 consists of 13 residues. Germline CDR1 and CDR2: MDHEN and SYDVKM.

The CDR3 spells CASSVTPLDTIYF. The CDR3, as DNA: TGTGCCAGCAGCGTGACACCCCTTGACACCATATATTTT. The chain joins TRBV9 to TRBJ1-3, with unresolved D. The CDR3 spans 13 residues. Per the germline V gene, CDR1 is SGDLS and CDR2 is YYNGEE. V was shortened by 2 bases and J by 8 bases, with 11 bases between the two germline ends.

J is TRBJ2-7 and V is TRBV9; a possible D gene is TRBD1 (5 bases). The CDR3 loop spans 16 amino acids. The germline gives CDR1 SGDLS, CDR2 YYNGEE. V lost 0 bases to trimming and J lost 1 base, with 14 bases between them. This CDR3 reads CASSVDQDTRSYEQYF. The CDR3 nucleotides read TGTGCCAGCAGCGTAGACCAGGACACTCGGTCCTACGAGCAGTACTTC.

This clone was detected only a few times. The chain couples TRBV27 to TRBJ1-2; 9 bases match TRBD1. The V segment lost 6 bases and the J segment 5 bases; nucleotides outside the gene matches: 4. The CDR3 spans 13 residues. Germline values: CDR1 MNHEY, CDR2 SMNVEV (reference sequence). This CDR3 reads CASRGTGRYGYTF. CDR3 bases: TGTGCCAGCAGGGGGACAGGGAGGTATGGCTACACCTTC.

The chain couples TRBV5-3 to TRBJ1-4; tentatively, D is TRBD1 (5 bases). TRBV5-3 is identified as an open reading frame with a role that is uncertain. The CDR3 runs to 14 residues. V lost 2 bases to trimming and J lost 5 bases, with 10 bases between them. Here the CDR3 reads CARSFRRGNEKLFF. The CDR3 bases are TGTGCCAGAAGCTTCCGCCGGGGGAATGAAAAACTGTTTTTT.

This clone was seen more than once but under ten times. The genes are TRBV28 and TRBJ1-2, with D maybe TRBD1 (5 bases). Germline V gives CDR1 MDHEN, CDR2 SYDVKM. The CDR3 covers 12 residues. Trimming took off 6 bases at V and 6 bases at J, with 11 bases between the two ends. The CDR3 loop reads CASRRTTDGYTF. CDR3 coding DNA: TGTGCCAGCAGGCGTACGACAGATGGCTACACCTTC.

This chain joins TRBV7-2 and TRBJ2-7; 14 nucleotides match TRBD2. This CDR3 comprises 18 residues. CDR1 and CDR2 from the germline V gene are SGHTA and FQGNSA. V dropped 3 bases and J dropped 4; count of bases not matched to a gene: 11. This chain's CDR3 is CASSFKTSGRALGYEQYF. For the CDR3, the DNA is TGTGCCAGCAGCTTCAAGACTAGCGGGAGGGCCCTCGGGTACGAGCAGTACTTC.

V gene TRBV5-5 combines with J gene TRBJ2-5; a possible D gene is TRBD1 (5 bases). V shed 4 bases and J shed 1 base, with 8 bases lying between them. Germline V lookup: CDR1 SGHKS, CDR2 YYEKEE (reference sequence). The CDR3 length is 13 residues. CDR3: CASSRQPQETQYF. Written as DNA, the CDR3 is TGTGCCAGCAGCAGACAGCCCCAAGAGACCCAGTACTTC.

The chain joins TRBV7-2 to TRBJ2-7; possible D gene TRBD2, 5 bases. This CDR3 is built from 14 residues. V was trimmed by 2 bases and J by 3 bases, leaving 11 bases between them. CDR1 is SGHTA and CDR2 is FQGNSA in the germline V gene. CDR3 coding DNA: TGTGCCAGCAGCTTACCGCCGGGGAACTACGAGCAGTACTTC. Translating it yields CASSLPPGNYEQYF.

The DNA of the CDR3 is TGTGCCAGCAGTCCAGCCCAGGGGACTCCGGCGGGTCCCCAGCATTTT. It specifies CASSPAQGTPAGPQHF. The V gene is TRBV28, the J gene TRBJ1-5, with D maybe TRBD1 (6 bases). The CDR3 spans 16 residues. Deletions cut 5 bases from V and 10 bases from J, with 24 bases between. Germline V CDR1 and CDR2: MDHEN, SYDVKM.

The chain joins TRBV4-1 to TRBJ2-5; the D is unclear. The CDR3 runs to 14 residues. V lost 1 base and J lost 5, with 11 bases in between. Germline CDR1 MGHRA, CDR2 YSYEKL. CDR3 sequence (DNA): TGCGCCAGCAGCCAAGTGGCCTCCCGGGAGACCCAGTACTTC. It is translated as CASSQVASRETQYF.

V gene TRBV29-1 combines with J gene TRBJ2-1; 10 bases map to TRBD2. CDR1 is SQVTM, CDR2 ANQGSEA, per germline. The CDR3 totals 13 residues. Trimming took 6 bases from V and 4 from J; bases not matched to a gene: 3. Here the CDR3 reads CSVVTSGYNEQFF. CDR3 nucleotides: TGCAGCGTGGTGACTAGCGGGTACAATGAGCAGTTCTTC.

CDR3 sequence (DNA): TGCGCCAGCACCGCAGGGGGCGAGAGCGAGCAGTACTTC. It yields the protein CASTAGGESEQYF. The J gene is TRBJ2-7, the V gene TRBV4-1; 8 bases align to TRBD1. Germline assignment: CDR1 MGHRA and CDR2 YSYEKL. The CDR3 is 13 residues long. The junction had 8 bases not matched to a gene; V was cut back by 7 bases and J by 6 bases.

The CDR3 region is CASTDRRDRVGAKNIQYF. The DNA for the CDR3 is TGTGCCAGTACCGACAGAAGGGACAGGGTTGGGGCCAAAAACATTCAGTACTTC. The chain uses TRBV19 and TRBJ2-4; 9 bases fit TRBD1. This CDR3 contains 18 residues. V dropped 7 bases and J dropped 1; count of bases not matched to a gene: 14. Germline loops: CDR1 LNHDA, CDR2 SQIVND (reference sequence).

This chain joins TRBV27 and TRBJ2-2; D may match TRBD1 or TRBD2 (5 bases each). V lost 8 bases and J 8 bases, leaving 12 bases between the germline ends. The germline CDR1 and CDR2 sequences are MNHEY and SMNVEV (reference sequence). The CDR3 contains 12 residues. The CDR3, as DNA: TGTGCCAGCCGAAAGAGGGGTGGGGAGCTGTTTTTT. Protein product: CASRKRGGELFF.

The chain joins TRBV5-1 to TRBJ1-1; D is perhaps TRBD1 (6 bases). V lost 4 bases to trimming and J lost 0 bases, with 13 bases between them. This CDR3 is 15 amino acids long. The germline V gene has CDR1 SGHRS and CDR2 YFSETQ. CDR3 sequence reads: CASSGTSSLNTEAFF. As DNA, the CDR3 is TGCGCCAGCAGCGGGACAAGTTCCTTGAACACTGAAGCTTTCTTT. Full variable domain (remainder filled in from reference TRBV5-1 and TRBJ1-1): KAGVTQTPRYLIKTRGQQVTLSCSPISGHRSVSWYQQTPGQGLQFLFEYFSETQRNKGNFPGRFSGRQFSNSRSEMNVSTLELGDSALYLCASSGTSSLNTEAFFGQGTRLTVV.

The rearrangement uses TRBV5-4 and TRBJ1-1; D gene unclear. The CDR3 consists of 16 residues. The V and J ends lost 4 bases and 1 base respectively, with 17 bases between them. Per germline, CDR1 SGHNT and CDR2 YYREEE (reference sequence). CDR3 in amino acids: CASSPGVSPGNTEAFF. The CDR3 nucleotides are TGTGCCAGCAGCCCCGGAGTGAGTCCTGGGAACACTGAAGCTTTCTTT.

The chain combines TRBV6-5 with TRBJ2-5, with D hard to call. Trimming took off 0 bases at V and 5 bases at J, with 10 bases between the two ends. Germline values: CDR1 MNHEY, CDR2 SVGAGI. This CDR3 spans 14 amino acids. CDR3 amino acids: CASSYSVTRETQYF. In DNA, the CDR3 is TGTGCCAGCAGTTACTCGGTGACGAGGGAGACCCAGTACTTC.